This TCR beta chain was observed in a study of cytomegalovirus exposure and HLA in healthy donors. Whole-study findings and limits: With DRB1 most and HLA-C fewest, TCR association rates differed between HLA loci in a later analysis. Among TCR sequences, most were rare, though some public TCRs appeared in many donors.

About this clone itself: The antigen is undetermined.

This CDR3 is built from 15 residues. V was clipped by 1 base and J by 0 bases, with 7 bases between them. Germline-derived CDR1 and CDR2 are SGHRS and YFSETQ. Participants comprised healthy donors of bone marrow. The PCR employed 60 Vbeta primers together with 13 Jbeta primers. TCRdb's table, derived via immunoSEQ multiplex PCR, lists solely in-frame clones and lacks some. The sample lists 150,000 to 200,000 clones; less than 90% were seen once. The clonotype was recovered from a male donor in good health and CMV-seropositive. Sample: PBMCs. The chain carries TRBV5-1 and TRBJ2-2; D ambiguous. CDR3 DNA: TGCGCCAGCAGCTTGAGTTCTACGAACACCGGGGAGCTGTTTTTT. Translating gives CASSLSSTNTGELFF.